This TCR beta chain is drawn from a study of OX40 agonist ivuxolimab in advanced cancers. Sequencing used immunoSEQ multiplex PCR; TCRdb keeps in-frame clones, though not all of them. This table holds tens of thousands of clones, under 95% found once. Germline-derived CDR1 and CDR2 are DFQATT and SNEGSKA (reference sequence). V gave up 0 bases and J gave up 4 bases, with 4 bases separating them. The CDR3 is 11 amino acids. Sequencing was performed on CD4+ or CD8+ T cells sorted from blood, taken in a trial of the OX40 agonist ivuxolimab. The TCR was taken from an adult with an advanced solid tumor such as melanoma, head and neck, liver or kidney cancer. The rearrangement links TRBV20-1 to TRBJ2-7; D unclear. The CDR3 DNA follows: TGCAGTGCTAGAGACCTGTACGAGCAGTACTTC. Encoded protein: CSARDLYEQYF.